The clone carrying this T cell receptor beta chain was recorded once. Per the original methods: Amplification from reference gene primers served as the basis for estimated nucleated cell counts. Generated by immunoSEQ multiplex PCR, the TCRdb table keeps only in-frame clones and is missing some. The D gene and trimming were derived from the DNA, and the V and J assignments and clone size from that table. In the table there are 140,000 to 150,000 clones, nearly 90% of which are singletons. This entry comes from a study of blood T cell repertoires in COVID-19. Whole-study context: Samples taken during acute and convalescent COVID-19 were collected in the United States, Italy and Spain. PBMCs, B-cell-depleted T cells, or T cells were the source of the cDNA or gDNA that made up the material.

From germline, CDR1 is SGHRS and CDR2 YFSETQ. The CDR3 consists of 16 residues. V gave up 4 bases and J gave up 0 bases, with 14 bases separating them. Sequencing was performed on peripheral blood. The sequence was collected from a man in his 70s with acute or convalescent COVID-19. The chain recombines TRBV5-1 with TRBJ2-1; the D gene is possibly TRBD2 (6 bases). The CDR3 DNA is TGCGCCAGCAGCGGGCAGGCGGGGATCTCCTACAATGAGCAGTTCTTC. It is translated as CASSGQAGISYNEQFF.